The sequence of this TCR beta chain was determined in a study of identical twins. This clonotype was seen more than once but under ten times. The CDR3 consists of 13 residues. Germline CDR1 is MDHEN and CDR2 is SYDVKM. After removal of 6 bases from V and 4 bases from J, the junction contained 6 bases not matched to a gene. One entry per CDR3 protein, called by TCRdb with MiXCR from the 5' RACE reads. The sample shows some 460,000 distinct CDR3 sequences, 14% of them seen only once. This same sample was also part of a study on yellow fever vaccine responses in identical twins.

This clonotype was obtained from a young woman in good health. Sequenced input: CD4+ T cells sorted from blood. This chain links TRBV28 with TRBJ2-7; 7 positions match TRBD2. CDR3 in DNA: TGTGCCAGCAGGGGAGGGATGAGTTACGAGCAGTACTTC. Amino acids: CASRGGMSYEQYF.